This TCR beta chain was obtained from a study of CD8 T cells in ankylosing spondylitis. General observations from the study: Certain motif variants had earlier been reported in reactive arthritis synovial fluid and blood. For ankylosing spondylitis blood, a TCR beta motif of fewer than 10 highly homologous variants appeared characteristic.

This clonotype showed up many times. What it binds is not known. TCR beta libraries were made by quantitative 5'-RACE with molecular barcodes. One entry per CDR3 protein results from TCRdb running MiXCR on the 5' RACE reads. The data contain about 340,000 distinct CDR3 sequences, around 8% of them singletons. This CDR3 is 15 amino acids long. Trimming pared 0 bases from V and 4 bases from J, leaving 12 bases between. The V gene's germline CDR1 is SGHAT and CDR2 FQNNGV. The sequencing sample was made of blood, either unsorted or a sorted T cell fraction (not recorded which). The TCR was taken from a male donor with ankylosing spondylitis. The J gene is TRBJ2-5, the V gene TRBV11-2, with D unresolved. CDR3 sequence (DNA): TGTGCCAGCAGCTTAGATGGTTGGCAGAGAGAGACCCAGTACTTC. Residues: CASSLDGWQRETQYF.